Reported below is one T cell receptor beta chain. In the study's own analysis: Estimation of nucleated cell counts was performed using reference gene primer amplification. TCRdb's copy holds only in-frame clones and misses some; the assay was immunoSEQ multiplex PCR. V and J calls and clone size come straight from that table; D and trimming were deduced from the DNA. This sample has 200,000 or so clones, with 82% found just once. This CDR3 has 13 amino acids. V was pared by 9 bases and J by 2 bases, with 6 bases of the junction left unmatched. Germline values: CDR1 MDHEN, CDR2 SYDVKM. These data are taken from a study of blood T cell repertoires in COVID-19. Study summary: Donors in the United States, Italy and Spain gave samples during acute or convalescent COVID-19. The analysed material was cDNA or gDNA that came from T cells, B-cell-depleted T cells, or PBMCs.

The sequence came from a human donor with acute or convalescent COVID-19. The donor label of this sample is uncertain. This sequence joins TRBV28 and TRBJ2-7; 8 positions agree with TRBD1. The sequenced sample consisted of peripheral blood. DNA for the CDR3: TGTGCCAGTCTCGGGACAGGACCCTACGAGCAGTACTTC. It yields the protein CASLGTGPYEQYF.